This TCR beta chain came from a study of blood T cell repertoires in COVID-19. Germline V gene data show CDR1 as SNHLY and CDR2 as FYNNEI. CDR3 length equals 15 residues. V dropped 6 bases and J dropped 4; count of bases not matched to a gene: 11. Using immunoSEQ multiplex PCR, the repertoire was profiled, and TCRdb retains in-frame clones only, with some absent. The sample holds hundreds of thousands of clones; about 87% are singletons and the top ten take approximately 1.9%. The sequence came from a man between 35 and 55 years old in a cohort exposed to, infected with or recovered from COVID-19 (not recorded which). The V call is TRBV2, the J call TRBJ1-2, with 7 bases lining up with TRBD1. The sequenced material came from PBMCs or T cells enriched from blood (not recorded which). The CDR3: CASRLPRTGAYGYTF. DNA for the CDR3: TGTGCCAGCAGGCTACCCCGGACAGGTGCCTATGGCTACACCTTC.